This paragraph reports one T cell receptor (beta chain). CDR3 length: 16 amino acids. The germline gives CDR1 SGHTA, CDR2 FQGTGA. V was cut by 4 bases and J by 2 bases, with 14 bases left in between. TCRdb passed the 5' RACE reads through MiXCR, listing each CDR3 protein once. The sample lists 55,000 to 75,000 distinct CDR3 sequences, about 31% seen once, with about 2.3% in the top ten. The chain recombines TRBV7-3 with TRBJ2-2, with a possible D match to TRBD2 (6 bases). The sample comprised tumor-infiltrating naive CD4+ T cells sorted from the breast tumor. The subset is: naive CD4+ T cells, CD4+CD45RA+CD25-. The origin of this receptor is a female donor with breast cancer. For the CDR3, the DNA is TGTGCCAGCAGCTCGACTAGAAATCCAAACACCGGGGAGCTGTTTTTT. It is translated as CASSSTRNPNTGELFF.